The 3 T cell receptor beta chains below come from one sample, sequenced in a study of identical twins. In TCRdb, the 5' RACE reads were re-called with MiXCR into one record per CDR3 protein. The sample lists about 520,000 distinct CDR3 sequences, approximately 22% occurring once. The sample was also linked to a second study, of T cells expressing NK-cell markers.

Sequenced material: CD4+ T cells sorted from blood. These receptors were obtained from a woman aged 18-35 years in good health.

This clonotype was observed at least ten times. The V call is TRBV12-3 or TRBV12-4, the J call TRBJ1-5, with D possibly being TRBD1 (5 bases). V lost 5 bases and J lost 5, with 10 bases in between. This CDR3 comprises 13 residues. The CDR3 region has the DNA TGTGCCAGCAGTCTAACGGGGGATCAGCCCCAGCATTTT. Translated: CASSLTGDQPQHF.

This sequence joins TRBV5-1 and TRBJ1-1; D unresolved. V was trimmed by 0 bases and J by 0 bases, leaving 6 bases between them. The CDR3 extends over 14 amino acids. Germline assignment: CDR1 SGHRS and CDR2 YFSETQ. DNA for the CDR3: TGCGCCAGCAGCTTGGCTTTGATGAACACTGAAGCTTTCTTT. Protein: CASSLALMNTEAFF.

There are a few counts of this clonotype. V and J are TRBV20-1 and TRBJ2-3; D might be TRBD2 (6 bases). The CDR3 runs to 16 residues. Germline loops: CDR1 DFQATT, CDR2 SNEGSKA (reference sequence). V lost 4 bases and J lost 0, with 17 bases in between. Written as DNA, the CDR3 is TGCAGTGCTAACGGCCAGGGAACTAGCAGCACAGATACGCAGTATTTT. Protein sequence: CSANGQGTSSTDTQYF.